What follows describes a single T cell receptor (beta chain). A universal primer site and UMIs were added as TCR cDNA was made by 5'RACE template switching. TCRdb fed the 5' RACE reads into MiXCR, producing one record per CDR3 protein. This sample has over 130,000 distinct CDR3 sequences, with about 7.7% found just once. This specimen comes from a study of T cells after yellow fever vaccination. There are 15 residues in the CDR3. Per the germline V gene, CDR1 is SGHTA and CDR2 is FQGTGA. The V gene end was trimmed by 2 bases and the J gene end by 7 bases; junction bases not matched to a gene: 2. This material consisted of CD4+ T cells sorted from PBMCs, taken 5 days after the yellow fever booster vaccination. The TCR sequence derives from a young man who received the YFV17D yellow fever vaccine. This sequence joins TRBV7-3 and TRBJ2-1, with 13 bases lining up with TRBD2. For the CDR3, the DNA is TGTGCCAGCAGCTTATTACTAGCGGGAGGGAATGAGCAGTTCTTC. It is translated as CASSLLLAGGNEQFF.